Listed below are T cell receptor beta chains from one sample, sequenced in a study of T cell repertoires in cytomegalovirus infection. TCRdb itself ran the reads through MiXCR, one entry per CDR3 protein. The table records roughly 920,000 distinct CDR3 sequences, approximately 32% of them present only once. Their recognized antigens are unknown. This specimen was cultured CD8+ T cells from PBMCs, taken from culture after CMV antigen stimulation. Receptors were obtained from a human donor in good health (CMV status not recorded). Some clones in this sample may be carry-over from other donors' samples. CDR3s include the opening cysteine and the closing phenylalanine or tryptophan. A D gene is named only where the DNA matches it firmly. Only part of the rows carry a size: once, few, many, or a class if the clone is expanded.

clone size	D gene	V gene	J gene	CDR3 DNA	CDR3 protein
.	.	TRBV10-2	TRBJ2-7	TGCGCCAGCAGTGAGGGTGGATGGGCCCACGAGCAGTACTTC	CASSEGGWAHEQYF
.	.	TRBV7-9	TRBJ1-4	TGTGCCAGCAGCTTTAAAGTCGAAAAACTGTTTTTT	CASSFKVEKLFF
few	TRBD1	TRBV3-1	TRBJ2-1	TGTGCCAGCAGCCAAGATCTACAGGGGTATGACAATGAGCAGTTCTTC	CASSQDLQGYDNEQFF
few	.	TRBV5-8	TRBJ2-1	TGTGCCAGCACCGACCGGGGGTACAATGAGCAGTTCTTC	CASTDRGYNEQFF
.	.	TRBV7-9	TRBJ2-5	TGTGCCAGCAGCTCCCCCCTGTCTCAAGAGACCCAGTACTTC	CASSSPLSQETQYF
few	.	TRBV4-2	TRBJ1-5	TGTGCCAGCAGCCCAACTGACCGGAGCAATCAGCCCCAGCATTTT	CASSPTDRSNQPQHF
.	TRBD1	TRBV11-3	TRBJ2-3	TGTGCCAGCAAGGACAGGAGCACAGATACGCAGTATTTT	CASKDRSTDTQYF
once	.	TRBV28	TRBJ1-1	TGTGCCAGCAGTTTTGCTTACCTTGAAGCTTTCTTT	CASSFAYLEAFF
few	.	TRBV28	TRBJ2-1	TGTGCCAGCAGTGCTCAGGGCTTCTCCTACAATGAGCAGTTCTTC	CASSAQGFSYNEQFF
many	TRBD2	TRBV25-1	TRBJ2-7	TGTGCCAGCAGTCCCCGGACTAGCGGGGGACGTCTCTACGAGCAGTACTTC	CASSPRTSGGRLYEQYF
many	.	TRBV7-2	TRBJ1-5	TGTGCCAGCAGCTTAGACGGGTCAGCATATCAGCCCCAGCATTTT	CASSLDGSAYQPQHF
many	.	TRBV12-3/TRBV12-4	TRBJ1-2	TGTGCCAGCAGTCCAGCAGGATTTGGTGGCTACACCTTC	CASSPAGFGGYTF
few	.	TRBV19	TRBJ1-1	TGTGCCAGTAGTATGCGTCCCTCAGGGAACACTGAAGCTTTCTTT	CASSMRPSGNTEAFF
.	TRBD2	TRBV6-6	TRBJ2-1	TGTGCCACCCGGGGGGGCCTTGAGCAGTTCTTC	CATRGGLEQFF
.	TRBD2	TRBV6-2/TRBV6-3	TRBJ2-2	TGTGCCAGCAGGACTAGCGGGGGGGCCATCGGGGAGCTGTTTTTT	CASRTSGGAIGELFF
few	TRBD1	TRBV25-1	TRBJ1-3	TGTGCCAGCAGTGATGACAGGGGCTCAGGAAACACCATATATTTT	CASSDDRGSGNTIYF
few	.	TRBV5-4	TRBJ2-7	TGTGCCAGCAGCTTGGAGGGGGATACCTACGAGCAGTACTTC	CASSLEGDTYEQYF
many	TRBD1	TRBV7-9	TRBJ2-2	TGTGCCAGCAGCCCCGTGGACAGGGGGTCGACCGGGGAGCTGTTTTTT	CASSPVDRGSTGELFF
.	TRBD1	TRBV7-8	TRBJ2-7	TGTGCCAGCAGCTCCATGCGGACAGGACGCACCTACGAGCAGTACTTC	CASSSMRTGRTYEQYF
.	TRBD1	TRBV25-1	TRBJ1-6	TGTGCCAGCAGTGACGGACAGGGTATTTCACCCCTCCACTTT	CASSDGQGISPLHF
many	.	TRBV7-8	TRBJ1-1	TGTGCCAGCAGCTTTAGGTCGCGGATTGGGGGGAAGGGGAACACTGAAGCTTTCTTT	CASSFRSRIGGKGNTEAFF
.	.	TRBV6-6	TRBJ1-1	TGTGCCAGCAGCCACTCCAGGGGGAACACTGAAGCTTTCTTT	CASSHSRGNTEAFF
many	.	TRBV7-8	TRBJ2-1	TGTGCCAGCAGCTTACACTTGAATGAGCAGTTCTTC	CASSLHLNEQFF
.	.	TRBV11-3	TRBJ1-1	TGTGCCAGCAGCCCCAGGGAGGGTGACCGAAAAGCTTTCTTT	CASSPREGDRKAFF
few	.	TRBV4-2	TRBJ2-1	TGTGCCAGCAGCCACCCCGGGTCCTACAATGAGCAGTTCTTC	CASSHPGSYNEQFF
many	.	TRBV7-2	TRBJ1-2	TGTGCCAGCAGCTTTATGATGGGAAGTGGCTACACCTTC	CASSFMMGSGYTF
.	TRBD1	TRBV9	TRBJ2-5	TGTGCCAGCAGCGCACTAAAACCGGGACAGACCTCCCAAGAGACCCAGTACTTC	CASSALKPGQTSQETQYF
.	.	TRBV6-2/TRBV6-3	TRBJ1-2	TGTGTCAGCAGTTACGGACAGCTGGATGGCTACACCTTC	CVSSYGQLDGYTF
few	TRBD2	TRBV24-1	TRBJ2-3	TGTGCCACCAGTGACCAGCAAGCGGGGGTCACAGATACGCAGTATTTT	CATSDQQAGVTDTQYF
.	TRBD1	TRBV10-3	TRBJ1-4	TGTGCCATCAGTGAGTCCGAGGGGGCGACGGAAAAACTGTTTTTT	CAISESEGATEKLFF
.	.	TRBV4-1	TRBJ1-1	TGCGCCAGCAGCCAAGATATACGGGACACTGAAGCTTTCTTT	CASSQDIRDTEAFF
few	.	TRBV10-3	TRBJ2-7	TGTGCCATAGGGACGCTCTCCTACGAGCAGTACTTC	CAIGTLSYEQYF
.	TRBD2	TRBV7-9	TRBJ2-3	TGTGCCAGCAGCTTAAATCAACTAGCGGGGTATACGCAGTATTTT	CASSLNQLAGYTQYF
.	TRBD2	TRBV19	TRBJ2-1	TGTGCCAGCTGGCGGGGGGGCCTGGATGAGCAGTTGTTC	CASWRGGLDEQLF
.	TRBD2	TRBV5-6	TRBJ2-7	TGTGCCAGCAGCTGGGAGAGAGGGGCGGGGGGGCTCGAGCAGTACTTC	CASSWERGAGGLEQYF
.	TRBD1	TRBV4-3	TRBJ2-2	TGCGCCAGCAGCCCCGGACAGGGGGCGGTCGGGGAGCTGTTTTTT	CASSPGQGAVGELFF
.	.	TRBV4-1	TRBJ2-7	TGCGCCAGCAGCCAATTCCCAGGGCCGGTGTACGAGCAGTACTTC	CASSQFPGPVYEQYF
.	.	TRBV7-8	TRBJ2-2	TGTGCCAGCACCTCTGGGGCCAGCACCGGGGAGCTGTTTTTT	CASTSGASTGELFF
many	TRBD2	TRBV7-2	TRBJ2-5	TGTGCCAGCAGCTCGGGACTAGCATACATCCACCAAGAGACCCAGTACTTC	CASSSGLAYIHQETQYF